This T cell receptor beta chain comes out of a study of OX40 agonist ivuxolimab in advanced cancers. For the study at large: Ivuxolimab was delivered to patients intravenously every 2 weeks at doses spanning 0.01 to 10 mg/kg.

The table came from immunoSEQ multiplex PCR; TCRdb's copy has only in-frame clones and leaves some out. The sample has tens of thousands of clones, around 83% seen once. The ends were cut back, 6 bases at V and 3 bases at J, with 17 bases in the middle. Germline lookup yields CDR1 MNHEY and CDR2 SMNVEV (reference sequence). The CDR3 is made up of 15 amino acids. This chain connects TRBV27 to TRBJ2-5; D is possibly TRBD2 (5 bases). The origin of this receptor is an adult with an advanced solid tumor such as melanoma, head and neck, liver or kidney cancer. The sample here was CD4+ or CD8+ T cells sorted from blood, taken in a trial of the OX40 agonist ivuxolimab. CDR3 DNA sequence: TGTGCCAGCAGGGAGGACGGCGGGTTTGAAGAGACCCAGTACTTC. Its translation: CASREDGGFEETQYF.